These 29 T cell receptor beta chains were all obtained from the same sample, sequenced in a study of OX40 agonist ivuxolimab in advanced cancers. The protocol was immunoSEQ multiplex PCR, while the TCRdb copy is restricted to in-frame clones and leaves out a portion. The data contain about 63,000 clones, around 93% of them singletons. Sequenced material: CD4+ or CD8+ T cells sorted from blood, taken in a trial of the OX40 agonist ivuxolimab. The source is an adult with an advanced solid tumor such as melanoma, head and neck, liver or kidney cancer.

The chain uses TRBV27 and TRBJ2-2; the D is unclear. This CDR3 comprises 11 residues. Trimming removed 10 bases from V and 6 bases from J, with 9 bases in between. The V gene's germline CDR1 is MNHEY and CDR2 SMNVEV (reference sequence). The CDR3 coding sequence is TGTGCCACCAATGTGGCCGGGGAGCTGTTTTTT. Its translation is CATNVAGELFF.

CDR3 residues: CASSPAMPWNEQFF. The CDR3 DNA is TGCGCCAGCAGCCCGGCCATGCCTTGGAATGAGCAGTTCTTC. V gene TRBV5-1 combines with J gene TRBJ2-1; D gene uncertain. The CDR3 has 14 amino acids. Germline assignment: CDR1 SGHRS and CDR2 YFSETQ. Trimming removed 4 bases at V and 7 bases at J, with 15 bases between.

The chain employs TRBV6-1 and TRBJ2-4, with D possibly matching TRBD1 (5 bases). This CDR3 contains 15 residues. The germline V gene has CDR1 MNHNS and CDR2 SASEGT. The V end was cut by 3 bases, the J end by 1 base, with 10 bases between. The DNA for the CDR3 is TGTGCCAGCAGTGACAGGGCTTGGGCCAAAAACATTCAGTACTTC. The encoded protein is CASSDRAWAKNIQYF.

The chain joins TRBV7-3 to TRBJ2-5; unclear D gene. The CDR3 loop spans 13 amino acids. Deletions cut 3 bases from V and 0 bases from J, with 5 bases between. Germline V gene sequence: CDR1 SGHTA, CDR2 FQGTGA. CDR3 loop: CASSLADQETQYF. Written as DNA, the CDR3 is TGTGCCAGCAGCTTGGCAGACCAAGAGACCCAGTACTTC. The whole variable domain, remainder taken from reference TRBV7-3 and TRBJ2-5, is GAGVSQTPSNKVTEKGKYVELRCDPISGHTALYWYRQSLGQGPEFLIYFQGTGAADDSGLPNDRFFAVRPEGSVSTLKIQRTERGDSAVYLCASSLADQETQYFGPGTRLLVL.

The V and J genes are TRBV4-1 and TRBJ2-5; D is perhaps TRBD1 (6 bases). Germline CDR1 is MGHRA and CDR2 is YSYEKL. The CDR3 extends over 14 amino acids. V was pared by 0 bases and J by 2 bases, with 7 bases between. In DNA form, the CDR3 reads TGCGCCAGCAGCCAAGAAGGACAGCAAGAGACCCAGTACTTC. This gives the protein CASSQEGQQETQYF.

This clone came up once. CDR3 sequence: CASSDRENSPLHF. The CDR3 DNA follows: TGTGCCAGCAGCGACAGGGAAAATTCACCCCTCCACTTT. This chain uses TRBV7-9 with TRBJ1-6; 7 bases match TRBD1. The germline V gene has CDR1 SEHNR and CDR2 FQNEAQ (reference sequence). The CDR3 is 13 residues long. Trimming took 5 bases from V and 7 from J; bases not matched to a gene: 2.

The chain combines TRBV7-9 with TRBJ2-1, with D uncertain. V lost 3 bases and J lost 3, with 9 bases in between. The CDR3 contains 14 residues. Germline V lookup: CDR1 SEHNR, CDR2 FQNEAQ (reference sequence). The CDR3 DNA is TGTGCCAGCAGCTTCCTGACGGACTACAATGAGCAGTTCTTC. It yields the protein CASSFLTDYNEQFF.

This clone was seen a few times. The rearrangement links TRBV4-3 to TRBJ2-1; unclear D gene. The CDR3 runs to 11 residues. Germline V lookup: CDR1 LGHNA, CDR2 YSLEER. V lost 4 bases and J lost 15, with 13 bases in between. The CDR3, as DNA: TGCGCCAGCAGCCCGGGCTCGTGGTTGTTCTTC. Residues: CASSPGSWLFF.

J is TRBJ1-1 and V is TRBV23-1, with 7 bases that match TRBD1. TRBV23-1 is given ORF status, its function remaining uncertain. V lost 10 bases to trimming and J lost 5 bases; unmatched junction nucleotides: 16. CDR3 size: 15 residues. The DNA for the CDR3 is TGCGCCATCAGCGGTATGAGGGGGCTTGAAACTGAAGCTTTCTTT. It translates to CAISGMRGLETEAFF.

The chain employs TRBV7-9 and TRBJ2-5; possibly TRBD2 for D (5 bases). V was shortened by 0 bases and J by 5 bases, with 7 bases between the two germline ends. The germline gives CDR1 SEHNR, CDR2 FQNEAQ (reference sequence). The CDR3 runs 13 residues. In DNA form, the CDR3 reads TGTGCCAGCAGCTTAGCTAGCGATGAGACCCAGTACTTC. Protein: CASSLASDETQYF.

V and J are TRBV5-6 and TRBJ2-1; no clear D gene. This CDR3 is 14 amino acids long. The V gene's germline CDR1 is SGHDT and CDR2 YYEEEE. V was trimmed by 2 bases and J by 8 bases, leaving 14 bases between them. The CDR3 DNA reads as TGTGCCAGCAGCTTCCCCCTATCGGCCTATGAGCAGTTCTTC. Residues: CASSFPLSAYEQFF.

By its share, this clone is medium-sized. V and J are TRBV11-3 and TRBJ2-1, with TRBD1 identical over 7 bases. The CDR3 is made up of 15 amino acids. Looked up from germline, CDR1 is SGHNT and CDR2 is YENEEA. V gave up 5 bases and J gave up 3 bases; unmatched junction bases: 7. The CDR3 loop is CASSLTGEDYNEQFF. The CDR3 DNA reads as TGTGCCAGCAGCCTCACAGGGGAAGACTACAATGAGCAGTTCTTC.

The CDR3: CASSPTVMNTEAFF. Written as DNA, the CDR3 is TGCGCCAGCAGCCCCACTGTTATGAACACTGAAGCTTTCTTT. The chain is built from TRBV4-1 and TRBJ1-1; D is undetermined. The CDR3 runs to 14 residues. Germline CDR1 reads MGHRA; CDR2 reads YSYEKL. Trimming took 4 bases from V and 0 from J, leaving 9 bases between them.

V usage is TRBV28 and J usage is TRBJ1-5, with no clear D. Germline CDR1 MDHEN, CDR2 SYDVKM. Trimming removed 3 bases at V and 5 bases at J, with 8 bases between. The CDR3 totals 13 residues. The CDR3 bases are TGTGCCAGCAGTTTGAACCGGGATCAGCCCCAGCATTTT. Its protein is CASSLNRDQPQHF.

This clone is categorized as medium-sized. The CDR3 nucleotides read TGTGCCAGCAGCCCCCTAGGGGCGTCCTACAATGAGCAGTTCTTC. Its translation is CASSPLGASYNEQFF. V usage is TRBV7-9 and J usage is TRBJ2-1, with TRBD1 as a possible D gene (5 bases). Germline CDR1 is SEHNR and CDR2 is FQNEAQ (reference sequence). CDR3 length: 15 residues. V was clipped by 5 bases and J by 1 base, with 12 bases between them.

The genes are TRBV7-6 and TRBJ2-3; 9 bases agree with TRBD2. The J segment lost 0 bases and the V segment lost 3 bases, leaving 10 bases of the junction unmatched. The CDR3 runs 18 residues. In germline, CDR1 is SGHVS, CDR2 FNYEAQ. The CDR3 region has the DNA TGTGCCAGCAGCTTCCTAGCGGGGCCCGGAGGGAGCACAGATACGCAGTATTTT. It translates to CASSFLAGPGGSTDTQYF.

This clone occurred once. This rearrangement joins TRBV7-6 to TRBJ2-7, with D possibly matching TRBD1 (6 bases). The CDR3 runs 13 residues. Trimming pared 8 bases from V and 2 bases from J, leaving 13 bases between. The V gene's germline CDR1 is SGHVS and CDR2 FNYEAQ. The CDR3 sequence: CASARGQTYEQYF. DNA for the CDR3: TGTGCCAGCGCCAGGGGCCAAACCTACGAGCAGTACTTC.

This chain connects TRBV4-2 to TRBJ2-1; possible D gene TRBD2, 5 bases. V gave up 0 bases and J gave up 7 bases, with 7 bases separating them. Looked up from germline, CDR1 is LGHNA and CDR2 is YNFKEQ. The CDR3 has 13 amino acids. CDR3: CASSQERTNEQFF. The CDR3 DNA follows: TGTGCCAGCAGCCAAGAAAGGACTAATGAGCAGTTCTTC.

The table lists this clone with a count of one. The CDR3 is CASSFSEGGNYGYTF. CDR3 coding DNA: TGTGCCAGCAGTTTCTCGGAGGGGGGGAACTATGGCTACACCTTC. This chain joins TRBV6-5 and TRBJ1-2, with a tentative D call TRBD1 (6 bases). The length of the CDR3 is 15 residues. Germline V gives CDR1 MNHEY, CDR2 SVGAGI. V was trimmed by 4 bases and J by 2 bases, leaving 14 bases between them.

The chain employs TRBV4-1 and TRBJ2-7, with TRBD1 matching 9 bases. J was trimmed by 6 bases and V by 2 bases; bases with no gene match: 11. This CDR3 spans 16 amino acids. The germline V gene has CDR1 MGHRA and CDR2 YSYEKL. The CDR3 spells CASSQLPGQGRLEQYF. The DNA for the CDR3 is TGCGCCAGCAGCCAACTACCGGGACAGGGAAGGCTCGAGCAGTACTTC.

This chain links TRBV6-6 with TRBJ1-1; 8 bases fit TRBD1. Germline CDR1 and CDR2: MNHNY and SVGAGI (reference sequence). This CDR3 spans 13 amino acids. J gave up 5 bases and V 5 bases, and 4 bases lay outside the gene matches. The CDR3 is CASSDRGATEAFF. CDR3 nucleotides: TGTGCCAGCAGTGACAGGGGCGCTACTGAAGCTTTCTTT.

The rearrangement joins TRBV6-5 to TRBJ2-3; D may correspond to TRBD1 or TRBD2 (5 bases each). Looked up from germline, CDR1 is MNHEY and CDR2 is SVGAGI. The CDR3 runs 14 residues. V was pared by 10 bases and J by 3 bases, with 17 bases between. This chain's CDR3 is CATILRGETDTQYF. The CDR3 nucleotides are TGTGCCACCATCCTCCGAGGGGAGACAGATACGCAGTATTTT.

The chain has TRBV27 and TRBJ1-2, with a weak D call TRBD1 (5 bases). Trimming took 0 bases from V and 2 from J, leaving 10 bases between them. The CDR3 has 15 amino acids. Germline CDR1 reads MNHEY; CDR2 reads SMNVEV (reference sequence). The CDR3 DNA reads as TGTGCCAGCAGTTTATCCCAGGGTTCCAACTATGGCTACACCTTC. It yields the protein CASSLSQGSNYGYTF.

In this sample, this clone turned up a few times. This rearrangement joins TRBV30 to TRBJ1-2; no clear D. The CDR3 extends over 12 amino acids. CDR1 GTSNPN and CDR2 SVGIG come from the germline V gene (reference sequence). Deletions cut 0 bases from V and 0 bases from J, with 2 bases between. In DNA, the CDR3 is TGTGCCTGGAGTGTGCCTAACTATGGCTACACCTTC. This codes for CAWSVPNYGYTF.

The J gene is TRBJ2-3, the V gene TRBV28, with D uncertain. There are 17 residues in the CDR3. Per the germline V gene, CDR1 is MDHEN and CDR2 is SYDVKM. Trimming stripped 8 bases from V and 0 bases from J, with 21 bases between. In nucleotides, the CDR3 is TGTGCCAGCGTTCCCCCCCTCTGGGGAAAGAGCACAGATACGCAGTATTTT. Protein product: CASVPPLWGKSTDTQYF.

J is TRBJ2-3 and V is TRBV6-1; the match to TRBD2 covers 9 bases. The CDR3 is 15 residues long. V shed 9 bases, J shed 2 bases, and the junction held 9 bases outside the gene matches. Per germline, CDR1 MNHNS and CDR2 SASEGT. Here the CDR3 reads CASPPRLADTDTQYF. Here the CDR3 DNA reads TGTGCCAGTCCGCCCCGACTAGCGGACACAGATACGCAGTATTTT.

The chain uses TRBV28 and TRBJ1-5; D uncertain. The CDR3 contains 14 residues. Germline-derived CDR1 and CDR2 are MDHEN and SYDVKM. The V end lost 3 bases, the J end lost 0 bases, and 6 bases lay between the germline ends. CDR3 DNA: TGTGCCAGCAGTTTCCCCCATAGCAATCAGCCCCAGCATTTT. Protein sequence: CASSFPHSNQPQHF.

This chain connects TRBV4-2 to TRBJ2-1, with D possibly TRBD1 on 6 matching bases. The CDR3 runs to 16 residues. The germline V and J ends were trimmed by 4 bases and 6 bases, with 19 bases remaining between them. Germline V gives CDR1 LGHNA, CDR2 YNFKEQ. Here the CDR3 reads CASSLQGLSGSNEQFF. The CDR3 nucleotides are TGTGCCAGCAGCCTACAGGGCCTGAGCGGTTCCAATGAGCAGTTCTTC.

This clone has a single count. J is TRBJ2-2 and V is TRBV27; D uncertain. The V gene lost 6 bases and the J gene lost 3 bases, with 8 bases spanning the gap. Germline CDR1 reads MNHEY; CDR2 reads SMNVEV (reference sequence). This CDR3 has 13 residues. CDR3 DNA sequence: TGTGCCAGCAGCACCACTGACACCGGGGAGCTGTTTTTT. Amino acids: CASSTTDTGELFF.